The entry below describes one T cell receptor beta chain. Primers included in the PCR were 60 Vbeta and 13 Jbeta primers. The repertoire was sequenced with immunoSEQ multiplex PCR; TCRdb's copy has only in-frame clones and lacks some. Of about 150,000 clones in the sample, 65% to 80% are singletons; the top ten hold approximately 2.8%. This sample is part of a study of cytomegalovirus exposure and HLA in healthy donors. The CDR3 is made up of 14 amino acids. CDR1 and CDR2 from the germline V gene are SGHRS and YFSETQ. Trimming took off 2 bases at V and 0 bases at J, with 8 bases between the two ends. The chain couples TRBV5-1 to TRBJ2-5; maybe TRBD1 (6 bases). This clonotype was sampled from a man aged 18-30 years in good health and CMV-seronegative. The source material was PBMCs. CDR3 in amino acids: CASSFGQYQETQYF. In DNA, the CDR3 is TGCGCCAGCAGCTTCGGACAGTACCAAGAGACCCAGTACTTC. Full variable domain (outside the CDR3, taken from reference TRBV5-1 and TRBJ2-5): KAGVTQTPRYLIKTRGQQVTLSCSPISGHRSVSWYQQTPGQGLQFLFEYFSETQRNKGNFPGRFSGRQFSNSRSEMNVSTLELGDSALYLCASSFGQYQETQYFGPGTRLLVL.